The subject of this entry is one T cell receptor beta chain. Its target is not known. This may arise from a read error, as a much more abundant clone is one base away. TCRdb redid the calling of the 5' RACE reads with MiXCR, one entry per CDR3 protein. The sample holds 400,000 to 500,000 distinct CDR3 sequences, approximately 18% seen once. Everyone who gave samples was a healthy Caucasian. The record originates from a study of identical twins. General study findings and limits: Without tracking the same donors, conclusions rested on cross-sectional statistical analysis. Invariant populations such as MAIT and iNKT cells could partly muddle zero-insertion analyses.

The TCR sequence derives from a middle-aged man in good health. Specimen: naive T cells sorted from blood.

In nucleotides, the CDR3 is TGCGCCAGCAGCTCCGGACAGGGCGCTGAAGCTTTCTTT. Translated: CASSSGQGAEAFF. V usage is TRBV5-1 and J usage is TRBJ1-1, with TRBD1 matching over 8 bases. The V gene end was trimmed by 3 bases and the J gene end by 6 bases; junction bases not matched to a gene: 4. The CDR3 has 13 amino acids. The V gene's germline CDR1 is SGHRS and CDR2 YFSETQ.